Presented here are 29 T cell receptor beta chains from one specimen sequenced in a study of blood T cell repertoires in COVID-19. Clones were read by immunoSEQ multiplex PCR, and TCRdb kept only the in-frame ones, dropping some. Found here are about 190,000 clones, roughly nine tenths of them singletons; the top ten hold approximately 23%. The sequencing input was PBMCs or T cells enriched from blood (not recorded which). These receptors were taken from a woman aged 40 to 49 in a cohort exposed to, infected with or recovered from COVID-19 (not recorded which).

The chain couples TRBV5-1 to TRBJ1-1; TRBD1 aligns across 7 bases. The CDR3 has 15 residues. V shed 7 bases, J shed 0 bases, and the junction held 9 bases outside the gene matches. The germline V gene has CDR1 SGHRS and CDR2 YFSETQ. The chain's CDR3 is CASRPGTVMNTEAFF. The CDR3 DNA reads TGCGCCAGCCGTCCCGGGACAGTTATGAACACTGAAGCTTTCTTT.

The chain couples TRBV18 to TRBJ2-5, with 9 bases aligning to TRBD1. The V segment lost 4 bases and the J segment 4 bases; nucleotides outside the gene matches: 7. From germline, CDR1 is KGHSH and CDR2 LQKENI. This CDR3 comprises 15 residues. This CDR3 reads CASSLRDRERETQYF. The DNA for the CDR3 is TGTGCCAGCTCACTCCGGGACAGGGAGAGAGAGACCCAGTACTTC.

The chain carries TRBV15 and TRBJ1-5, with unresolved D. The CDR3 is made up of 14 amino acids. Trimming shortened V by 1 base and J by 5 bases, and 9 bases separated the two germline ends. The V gene's germline CDR1 is LNHNV and CDR2 YYDKDF (reference sequence). The CDR3: CATSRAGSDQPQHF. Written as DNA, the CDR3 is TGTGCCACCAGCAGAGCGGGGTCCGATCAGCCCCAGCATTTT.

This chain uses TRBV30 with TRBJ1-5, with D maybe TRBD1 (6 bases). Trimming took 5 bases from V and 9 from J, leaving 17 bases between them. The CDR3 totals 13 residues. The germline V gene has CDR1 GTSNPN and CDR2 SVGIG (reference sequence). The CDR3 DNA reads as TGTGCCTGGGGGGGACAACCGGCGGGGCCCCAGCATTTT. Translated: CAWGGQPAGPQHF.

The DNA for the CDR3 is TGCGCCAGCAGCCAAGGACCAGGGTCTATTGAAAAACTGTTTTTT. It encodes CASSQGPGSIEKLFF. The V call is TRBV4-1, the J call TRBJ1-4; D is possibly TRBD1 (5 bases). The germline CDR1 and CDR2 sequences are MGHRA and YSYEKL. The CDR3 consists of 15 residues. V lost 1 base, J lost 7 bases, and 13 bases lay in between.

The J gene is TRBJ2-3, the V gene TRBV7-9; TRBD2 is a possible D gene (7 bases). V lost 5 bases, J lost 5 bases, and 11 bases lay in between. The CDR3 is made up of 13 amino acids. Per the germline V gene, CDR1 is SEHNR and CDR2 is FQNEAQ (reference sequence). In DNA, the CDR3 is TGTGCCAGCAGCGGGGGGGCTGTAGATACGCAGTATTTT. It yields the protein CASSGGAVDTQYF.

The count of this clone is one. The chain carries TRBV27 and TRBJ2-1; D perhaps matches TRBD1 (5 bases). CDR1 and CDR2 from the germline V gene are MNHEY and SMNVEV (reference sequence). CDR3 length equals 13 residues. V dropped 2 bases and J dropped 4 bases, with 6 bases sitting between them. CDR3 nucleotide sequence: TGTGCCAGCAGTTTAAGACAGTACAATGAGCAGTTCTTC. Translating it yields CASSLRQYNEQFF.

The gene calls are TRBV23-1 and TRBJ2-7; D possibly corresponds to TRBD2 (5 bases). TRBV23-1 is an ORF for which the function is uncertain. V shed 4 bases and J shed 2 bases, with 18 bases lying between them. This CDR3 comprises 16 residues. For the CDR3, the DNA is TGCGCCAGCAGTCGATCGACTAAAGCCAACCCCTACGAGCAGTACTTC. Residues: CASSRSTKANPYEQYF.

The chain combines TRBV4-1 with TRBJ1-2; D is ambiguous. Germline lookup yields CDR1 MGHRA and CDR2 YSYEKL. Deletions cut 0 bases from V and 7 bases from J, with 9 bases between. The CDR3 has 13 residues. CDR3 region: CASSQEGGFGYTF. The CDR3 DNA is TGCGCCAGCAGCCAAGAAGGCGGTTTTGGCTACACCTTC.

The chain joins TRBV13 to TRBJ1-3; 7 bases are shared with TRBD1. CDR1 is PRHDT, CDR2 FYEKMQ, per germline (reference sequence). The CDR3 is made up of 14 amino acids. Trimming removed 3 bases from V and 2 bases from J; junction bases left unmatched: 1. The CDR3 region is CASSFDRAGNTIYF. For the CDR3, the DNA is TGTGCCAGCAGCTTCGACAGGGCTGGAAACACCATATATTTT.

The chain has TRBV6-2 or TRBV6-3 and TRBJ2-2; D not resolved. The V and J ends lost 5 bases and 3 bases respectively, with 7 bases between them. Germline values: CDR1 MNHEY, CDR2 SVGEGT. The CDR3 is 13 amino acids. CDR3 nucleotides: TGTGCCAGCAGTCCCTCGGACACCGGGGAGCTGTTTTTT. It is translated as CASSPSDTGELFF.

The gene calls are TRBV5-1 and TRBJ1-3; 12 nucleotides line up with TRBD1. V was pared by 3 bases and J by 0 bases, with 7 bases of the junction left unmatched. Germline V gene data show CDR1 as SGHRS and CDR2 as YFSETQ. This CDR3 is 18 amino acids long. The CDR3 coding sequence is TGCGCCAGCAGCTCGGGACAGGGGGCTATGAACTCTGGAAACACCATATATTTT. Translating it yields CASSSGQGAMNSGNTIYF.

Only one count was recorded for this clone. The rearrangement joins TRBV21-1 to TRBJ1-1. TRBV21-1 is given as a pseudogene. The CDR3 is 16 amino acids. Here the CDR3 DNA reads TGTGCCAGCAGCAATCCGAATCTCAGCGGCAGCACTGAAGCTTTCTTT. This codes for CASSNPNLSGSTEAFF.

The chain carries TRBV2 and TRBJ2-1, with 9 bases lining up with TRBD2. Looked up from germline, CDR1 is SNHLY and CDR2 is FYNNEI. The junction had 6 bases not matched to a gene; V was cut back by 7 bases and J by 2 bases. The CDR3 length is 15 residues. CDR3 sequence: CASNPTSGPYNEQFF. CDR3 nucleotides: TGTGCCAGCAATCCGACTAGCGGTCCCTACAATGAGCAGTTCTTC.

V gene TRBV19 combines with J gene TRBJ1-3; D remains ambiguous. The length of the CDR3 is 14 residues. V was shortened by 8 bases and J by 7 bases, with 18 bases between the two germline ends. Germline V gene sequence: CDR1 LNHDA, CDR2 SQIVND (reference sequence). The CDR3 region has the DNA TGTGCCAGTGCGCAAGGGAGAGTTTTGAACACCATATATTTT. Translating gives CASAQGRVLNTIYF.

This clone was detected a few times. The rearrangement links TRBV27 to TRBJ1-5; no clear D gene. Trimming stripped 2 bases from V and 3 bases from J, with 5 bases between. The CDR3 spans 13 residues. Germline V lookup: CDR1 MNHEY, CDR2 SMNVEV (reference sequence). CDR3 loop: CASSLQANQPQHF. The CDR3 DNA reads TGTGCCAGCAGTTTACAGGCCAATCAGCCCCAGCATTTT.

The chain joins TRBV7-9 to TRBJ2-3; 7 nucleotides align to TRBD2. Germline CDR1 is SEHNR and CDR2 is FQNEAQ (reference sequence). Trimming cost V 5 bases and J 0 bases; bases outside gene matches: 8. The CDR3 extends over 16 amino acids. The CDR3 coding sequence is TGTGCCAGCAGCCTTGAGAGCGGGGCAAGCACAGATACGCAGTATTTT. It is translated as CASSLESGASTDTQYF.

The CDR3 protein is CASSWRDSNNSPLHF. CDR3 coding DNA: TGTGCCAGCAGCTGGCGGGACAGCAATAATTCACCCCTCCACTTT. The chain combines TRBV5-5 with TRBJ1-6; 7 positions agree with TRBD1. With 3 bases clipped from V and 5 bases from J, the junction kept 5 bases outside the gene matches. There are 15 residues in the CDR3. Germline V gives CDR1 SGHKS, CDR2 YYEKEE (reference sequence).

The sample holds a few counts of this clone. The chain links TRBV20-1 to TRBJ1-4, with TRBD1 identical over 7 bases. J lost 2 bases, V lost 3 bases, and 3 bases had no gene match. Looked up from germline, CDR1 is DFQATT and CDR2 is SNEGSKA (reference sequence). CDR3 size: 14 residues. CDR3 region: CSASTTGTNEKLFF. The DNA for the CDR3 is TGCAGTGCTAGTACGACAGGGACTAATGAAAAACTGTTTTTT.

This clone appeared a single time. This sequence joins TRBV6-5 and TRBJ2-6; tentatively, D is TRBD2 (6 bases). The germline V gene has CDR1 MNHEY and CDR2 SVGAGI. Trimming shortened V by 2 bases and J by 3 bases, and 8 bases separated the two germline ends. CDR3 length equals 15 residues. CDR3 sequence: CASSYVGGGANVLTF. The CDR3 DNA reads TGTGCCAGCAGTTACGTGGGGGGTGGGGCCAACGTCCTGACTTTC.

V usage is TRBV29-1 and J usage is TRBJ1-1; D may be TRBD1 (6 bases). Germline CDR1 SQVTM, CDR2 ANQGSEA. The CDR3 is made up of 14 amino acids. V was clipped by 0 bases and J by 3 bases, with 11 bases between them. The CDR3 DNA sequence: TGCAGCGTTGAAGAAAACAGGGCCCACACTGAAGCTTTCTTT. Translating it yields CSVEENRAHTEAFF.

The rearrangement joins TRBV7-9 to TRBJ2-5; perhaps TRBD1 as D (5 bases). Germline V CDR1 and CDR2: SEHNR, FQNEAQ (reference sequence). The CDR3 has 15 amino acids. V was cut by 1 base and J by 1 base, with 10 bases left in between. CDR3 loop: CASSLERTLQETQYF. The CDR3 DNA reads as TGTGCCAGCAGCTTAGAGAGGACACTCCAAGAGACCCAGTACTTC.

There are a few counts of this clone. The rearrangement uses TRBV7-9 and TRBJ2-7, with D perhaps TRBD2 (6 bases). This CDR3 contains 14 residues. Trimming removed 8 bases at V and 0 bases at J, with 14 bases between. Germline lookup yields CDR1 SEHNR and CDR2 FQNEAQ (reference sequence). CDR3: CASESSASSYEQYF. In DNA, the CDR3 is TGTGCCAGCGAGTCTAGCGCGAGCTCCTACGAGCAGTACTTC.

The DNA for the CDR3 is TGCGCCAGCAGCCAAGGGCATCGAACTGAAGCTTTCTTT. Translating it yields CASSQGHRTEAFF. The chain has TRBV4-1 and TRBJ1-1, with D unresolved. The CDR3 loop spans 13 amino acids. From germline, CDR1 is MGHRA and CDR2 YSYEKL. Trimming pared 1 base from V and 5 bases from J, leaving 8 bases between.

V usage is TRBV15 and J usage is TRBJ2-1; TRBD2 aligns across 10 bases. The CDR3 contains 17 residues. The J segment lost 8 bases and the V segment lost 0 bases, leaving 10 bases of the junction unmatched. Germline V lookup: CDR1 LNHNV, CDR2 YYDKDF (reference sequence). CDR3 in amino acids: CATSRDRSGGALDEQFF. The CDR3 DNA is TGTGCCACCAGCAGAGATCGGAGCGGGGGGGCCTTGGATGAGCAGTTCTTC.

This chain links TRBV27 with TRBJ2-7; 12 bases agree with TRBD2. The J segment lost 2 bases and the V segment lost 5 bases, leaving 4 bases of the junction unmatched. The CDR3 totals 15 residues. CDR1 and CDR2 from the germline V gene are MNHEY and SMNVEV (reference sequence). The CDR3 region has the DNA TGTGCCAGCAGTCCGCGGACTAGCGGGACCTACGAGCAGTACTTC. This encodes CASSPRTSGTYEQYF.

DNA of the CDR3: TGCGCCAGCAGCTTGGACAGGGGGGTATTATTCACTGAAGCTTTCTTT. This translates into CASSLDRGVLFTEAFF. The V gene is TRBV5-1, the J gene TRBJ1-1; the match to TRBD1 covers 8 bases. Germline lookup yields CDR1 SGHRS and CDR2 YFSETQ. The V gene end was trimmed by 0 bases and the J gene end by 4 bases; junction bases not matched to a gene: 8. There are 16 residues in the CDR3. Complete variable domain (other parts from reference TRBV5-1 and TRBJ1-1): KAGVTQTPRYLIKTRGQQVTLSCSPISGHRSVSWYQQTPGQGLQFLFEYFSETQRNKGNFPGRFSGRQFSNSRSEMNVSTLELGDSALYLCASSLDRGVLFTEAFFGQGTRLTVV.

The chain combines TRBV4-2 with TRBJ2-7; maybe TRBD1 (5 bases). CDR3 size: 11 residues. V was trimmed by 0 bases and J by 12 bases, leaving 9 bases between them. Per the germline V gene, CDR1 is LGHNA and CDR2 is YNFKEQ. CDR3 amino acids: CASSQDRALYF. The CDR3 DNA follows: TGTGCCAGCAGCCAAGACAGGGCTCTGTACTTC.

The chain links TRBV10-2 to TRBJ1-3, with D tentatively TRBD1 (5 bases). Germline values: CDR1 WSHSY, CDR2 SAAADI. V dropped 3 bases and J dropped 2 bases, with 8 bases sitting between them. The CDR3 is 14 residues long. The CDR3 spells CASSEVRAGNTIYF. DNA for the CDR3: TGCGCCAGCAGTGAAGTCAGGGCTGGAAACACCATATATTTT.